This T cell receptor (beta chain) was captured in a study of T cell changes during pregnancy in multiple sclerosis. Looked up from germline, CDR1 is LNHDA and CDR2 is SQIVND (reference sequence). CDR3 length equals 17 residues. The V and J ends lost 1 base and 8 bases respectively, with 18 bases between them. Profiled with immunoSEQ multiplex PCR; TCRdb holds only in-frame clones, not every one. The table shows about 38,000 clones, with about 94% occurring only once. This chain uses TRBV19 with TRBJ2-6, with a weak D call TRBD2 (7 bases). This specimen consisted of CD4+ T cells from peripheral blood mononuclear cells, obtained in the second trimester of pregnancy. This TCR came from a female donor with multiple sclerosis, enrolled in a pregnancy study. Written as DNA, the CDR3 is TGTGCCAGTAGTATAGGGGGAGGGCAGGGGCCCACCAACGTCCTGACTTTC. It yields the protein CASSIGGGQGPTNVLTF.